This T cell receptor beta chain was documented in a study of chemoradiotherapy in HPV16-positive cancers. Study outcomes and limitations: For HPV16-positive patients, expanding HPV-responsive T cells associated with longer recurrence-free survival. Candidate HPV-specific clones and E7-related TCR motifs grew in tumor during treatment.

The repertoire was sequenced with immunoSEQ multiplex PCR; TCRdb's copy has only in-frame clones and lacks some. This table has about 29,000 clones, approximately 91% appearing once. Germline V lookup: CDR1 SGHAT, CDR2 FQDESV (reference sequence). Trimming took 8 bases from V and 4 from J; bases not matched to a gene: 4. CDR3 size: 12 residues. In the case of this clone: Antigen: not known.

The source is a human donor with HPV-associated anogenital cancer. The sample was blood, taken from a patient who underwent chemoradiotherapy. This chain joins TRBV11-1 and TRBJ2-7; TRBD1 aligns across 8 bases. The CDR3 reads CASGQGKYEQYF. The DNA for the CDR3 is TGTGCCAGCGGACAGGGCAAATACGAGCAGTACTTC.